This T cell receptor (beta chain) is drawn from a study of blood T cell repertoires in COVID-19 (dated by TCRdb to 2020 to 2021). For context, the study as a whole: The collaborator samples originated in the United States, Italy and Spain and spanned the acute and convalescent phases of COVID-19. The repertoires were released in a freely available public database intended as a resource for research on the immune response to SARS-CoV-2. Samples were obtained from the ongoing ImmuneRACE study (first 160 participants) and from 1,000 to 1,500 subjects provided by 6 global collaborators. The dataset comprised deeply sampled blood TCRbeta repertoires from subjects exposed to, actively infected with, or recovered from COVID-19. The material from the prospective study consisted of cDNA or gDNA derived from T cells, B-cell-depleted T cells, or PBMCs. HLA class I and class II types, where available, came from metadata supplied by the sample provider rather than from assay-based typing. Nearly every sample came with metadata listing a de-identified subject ID, COVID-19 status, age in years and sex.

V has 6 bases trimmed and J has 0 bases trimmed; junction bases matching no gene number 8. The CDR3 holds 15 amino acids from the cysteine to the phenylalanine. Here the CDR3 DNA is all that survives: 45 bases in frame from base 1. The germline V gene (reference sequence) supplies CDR1 GTSNPN and CDR2 SVGIG. In the prospective study, participants were about 18 to 95 years old, resided in 25 or so geographic areas of the United States, and were enrolled through a virtual design. To assign participants to cohorts, the prospective study relied on clinical history that participants themselves reported in a screening survey and a study questionnaire. Recovered participants in ImmuneRACE Cohort 3 were defined as having two consecutive negative NP/OP PCR tests, clearance from a healthcare professional, or resolution of symptoms. Mobile phlebotomists in the prospective study collected whole blood, serum and a nasopharyngeal or oropharyngeal swab from every participant. Prospective study participants could optionally give additional blood draws and questionnaires over an approximately 2-month period. Before DNA extraction, prospective study blood samples were shipped either frozen or at room temperature.

TCRbeta CDR3 regions were amplified from genomic DNA using the immunoSEQ Assay, a bias-controlled multiplex PCR. Concerning the study's data processing: The number of nucleated cells in each sample was estimated by amplification of reference gene primers within the assay. Sequence reads were collapsed and filtered to measure the absolute abundance of every unique TCRbeta CDR3 rearrangement. For each sample, productive Simpson clonality was calculated as the square root of Simpson's diversity index over productive rearrangements. TCRdb stores this immuneACCESS table with in-frame sequences only. Part of the clones is absent; in the studies checked, under half of the shortfall reflects unresolved V genes, and no reason is known for the rest. V, J and clone size are those of that table, while D and trimming were read from the DNA. The sample profile shows roughly 200,000 clones; 85% to 90% of them were found once. The ten top clones hold 1.2% of the sample.

This clone was picked up one time. The antigen it binds to is not known. No base-level quality is on record; no much larger clone is a single base apart. The study at large found these results: The quantity of clinical and demographic metadata differed by source and by participant and was supplied without curation.

Sequenced material: PBMCs or T cells enriched from blood (not recorded which). This sequence was found in a young man who had recovered from COVID-19. The chain links TRBV30 with TRBJ1-3; TRBD1 lines up with 7 middle nucleotides. The DNA sequence is given as TGTGCCTGTCTCAGGGGGTCATACTCTGGAAACACCATATATTTT. Translated, it gives CACLRGSYSGNTIYF.